These 15 T cell receptor beta chains were all obtained from the same sample, sequenced in a study of cytomegalovirus exposure and HLA in healthy donors (dated by TCRdb to 2015 to 2018). To prepare the library, the immunoSEQ multiplex PCR assay was applied. The multiplex PCR relied on a mix of 60 forward primers for TCR Vbeta segments and 13 reverse primers for TCR Jbeta segments. TCRdb retrieved this table from immuneACCESS and kept in-frame rearrangements only. Not all clones are present; in checked studies, unresolved V genes account for under half, and no reason is known for the remainder. The sample's table lists a count of 68,000 or so clones. The biggest ten clones account for approximately 15% of the sample. Input material: PBMCs. The source is a boy between 5 and 17 years old in good health and CMV-seronegative.

The V gene is TRBV18, the J gene TRBJ1-1; 8 bases map to TRBD1. Looked up from germline, CDR1 is KGHSH and CDR2 is LQKENI. The CDR3 spans 15 residues. V shed 2 bases and J 1 base; nucleotides not matched to a gene: 3. The CDR3 spells CASSPSGGANTEAFF. The DNA of the CDR3 is TGTGCCAGCTCACCATCAGGGGGCGCGAACACTGAAGCTTTCTTT.

The rearrangement links TRBV10-2 to TRBJ2-7; 7 bases match TRBD2. In germline, CDR1 is WSHSY, CDR2 SAAADI. This CDR3 has 14 residues. V lost 6 bases and J lost 0; bases outside the gene matches: 5. The CDR3 loop is CASSRDYSSYEQYF. DNA for the CDR3: TGCGCCAGCAGCAGGGACTACAGCTCCTACGAGCAGTACTTC.

The chain uses TRBV4-1 and TRBJ2-1, with D possibly TRBD1 on 5 matching bases. Germline CDR1 MGHRA, CDR2 YSYEKL. This CDR3 contains 18 residues. V dropped 0 bases and J dropped 0 bases, with 15 bases sitting between them. CDR3 amino acids: CASSQDQGDRSSYNEQFF. The DNA of the CDR3 is TGCGCCAGCAGCCAAGATCAAGGGGATCGTAGCTCCTACAATGAGCAGTTCTTC.

V is TRBV6-6 and J is TRBJ1-2; 7 positions agree with TRBD1. V lost 5 bases and J lost 7; bases outside the gene matches: 10. CDR3 length equals 14 residues. The germline gives CDR1 MNHNY, CDR2 SVGAGI (reference sequence). The CDR3 loop is CASSPGTDGAGYTF. The CDR3 region has the DNA TGTGCCAGCAGTCCCGGGACAGACGGCGCTGGCTACACCTTC.

The chain combines TRBV10-2 with TRBJ1-5; weak D call: TRBD1 (5 bases). CDR3 length equals 12 residues. The V gene's germline CDR1 is WSHSY and CDR2 SAAADI. Between the trimmed V and J ends, which lost 8 bases and 4 bases, there was a span of 9 bases. DNA for the CDR3: TGCGCCAGCCGGGACTGGAATCAGCCCCAGCATTTT. Its protein product is CASRDWNQPQHF.

This chain links TRBV6-1 with TRBJ1-5, with TRBD1 matching over 8 bases. The CDR3 is 13 residues long. In germline, CDR1 is MNHNS, CDR2 SASEGT. V was pared by 6 bases and J by 7 bases, with 5 bases of the junction left unmatched. CDR3 DNA sequence: TGTGCCAGCAGGCAGGGGGCTTTGCAGCCCCAGCATTTT. This encodes CASRQGALQPQHF.

The chain joins TRBV9 to TRBJ2-2, with D possibly TRBD2 on 5 matching bases. There are 16 residues in the CDR3. V lost 2 bases and J lost 2, with 13 bases in between. In germline, CDR1 is SGDLS, CDR2 YYNGEE. The CDR3: CASSVGIGSNTGELFF. The CDR3 DNA follows: TGTGCCAGCAGCGTTGGAATTGGGAGCAACACCGGGGAGCTGTTTTTT.

The CDR3 reads CASSLDGRAQETQYF. CDR3 sequence (DNA): TGTGCCAGCAGCTTGGACGGGAGAGCACAAGAGACCCAGTACTTC. The V call is TRBV5-6, the J call TRBJ2-5; possibly TRBD2 for D (6 bases). Between the trimmed V and J ends, which lost 0 bases and 2 bases, there was a span of 11 bases. The CDR3 is 15 residues long. CDR1 and CDR2 from the germline V gene are SGHDT and YYEEEE.

The chain couples TRBV7-9 to TRBJ2-5; 8 bases are shared with TRBD2. The length of the CDR3 is 16 residues. Germline CDR1 SEHNR, CDR2 FQNEAQ (reference sequence). With 1 base clipped from V and 0 bases from J, the junction kept 4 bases outside the gene matches. The CDR3 DNA sequence: TGTGCCAGCAGCTTAGATAGCGGGGCGTACCAAGAGACCCAGTACTTC. Translating gives CASSLDSGAYQETQYF.

The chain employs TRBV18 and TRBJ2-1, with 7 bases fitting TRBD1. This CDR3 has 15 residues. Germline CDR1 is KGHSH and CDR2 is LQKENI. Germline trimming cut 3 bases from V and 2 bases from J; bases unmatched to any gene: 4. This CDR3 is CASSPRQGTYNEQFF. The CDR3 DNA reads TGTGCCAGCTCACCCAGACAGGGCACCTACAATGAGCAGTTCTTC.

Turning to this clone: One end of the junction varies from germline; a read error may be responsible. The same CDR3 can be traced to other DNA sequences in this sample. The gene calls are TRBV9 and TRBJ1-1; D unclear. Looked up from germline, CDR1 is SGDLS and CDR2 is YYNGEE. The length of the CDR3 is 14 residues. DNA of the CDR3: TGTGCTAGCAGCGTAGTTGGAGTGAACACTGAAGCTTTCTTT. Protein: CASSVVGVNTEAFF.

The chain is built from TRBV6-4 and TRBJ1-2; D possibly corresponds to TRBD1 (6 bases). This CDR3 has 15 amino acids. CDR1 is MRHNA and CDR2 is SNTAGT in the germline V gene. V was trimmed by 2 bases and J by 7 bases, leaving 17 bases between them. The DNA of the CDR3 is TGTGCCAGCAGTGACGATAGGACAGTGCTATCTGGCTACACCTTC. Its protein product is CASSDDRTVLSGYTF.

The chain couples TRBV5-1 to TRBJ2-7; TRBD1 agrees at 10 bases. Germline CDR1 reads SGHRS; CDR2 reads YFSETQ. The CDR3 is made up of 14 amino acids. With 4 bases clipped from V and 5 bases from J, the junction kept 6 bases outside the gene matches. DNA of the CDR3: TGCGCCAGCAGCCCGGGACAGGGGCGAGACGAGCAGTACTTC. It codes for CASSPGQGRDEQYF.

The V and J genes are TRBV6-1 and TRBJ1-2, with D perhaps TRBD1 (5 bases). Per germline, CDR1 MNHNS and CDR2 SASEGT. CDR3 size: 14 residues. With 7 bases removed from V and 2 bases from J, the gap between germline ends came to 14 bases. CDR3 sequence: CASIPWQGNYGYTF. Here the CDR3 DNA reads TGTGCCAGCATTCCGTGGCAGGGAAACTATGGCTACACCTTC.

The J gene is TRBJ2-7, the V gene TRBV27, with a tentative D call TRBD1 (5 bases). V was trimmed by 5 bases and J by 6 bases, leaving 20 bases between them. CDR1 and CDR2 (germline): MNHEY, SMNVEV (reference sequence). CDR3 size: 15 residues. CDR3 protein: CASSGAESQSSEQYF. CDR3 DNA sequence: TGTGCCAGCAGTGGGGCGGAGTCCCAGTCATCCGAGCAGTACTTC.